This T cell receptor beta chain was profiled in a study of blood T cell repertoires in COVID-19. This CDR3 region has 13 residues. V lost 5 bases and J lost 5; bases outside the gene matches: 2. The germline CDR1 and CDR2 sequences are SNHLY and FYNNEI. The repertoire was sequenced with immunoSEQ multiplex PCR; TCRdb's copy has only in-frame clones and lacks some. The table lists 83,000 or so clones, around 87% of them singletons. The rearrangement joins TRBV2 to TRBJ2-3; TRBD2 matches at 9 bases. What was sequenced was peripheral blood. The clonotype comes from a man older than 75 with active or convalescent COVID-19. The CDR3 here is CASSSGRIDTQYF. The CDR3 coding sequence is TGTGCCAGCAGTAGCGGGAGGATAGATACGCAGTATTTT.